This T cell receptor beta chain came from a study of cytomegalovirus exposure and HLA in healthy donors. Notes on this clone: What it binds is not known.

The PCR had 60 Vbeta and 13 Jbeta primers. Assay: immunoSEQ multiplex PCR; the TCRdb copy retains only in-frame clones and omits some. The repertoire table contains more than 45,000 clones. The CDR3 is 15 amino acids. Trimming removed 0 bases from V and 1 base from J, with 9 bases in between. Per the germline V gene, CDR1 is MNHEY and CDR2 is SVGAGI. Whole-study findings and limits: Follow-up analysis seemed to connect common viral pathogens with several of the most significant clusters identified. Per a prior analysis, the majority of TCR beta V segments were productive roughly 87% or roughly 30% of the time.

V gene TRBV6-5 combines with J gene TRBJ1-1; D uncertain. The receptor was isolated from a woman aged 60-70 years in good health and CMV-seropositive. Sequenced: PBMCs. CDR3 bases: TGTGCCAGCAGTTACTCGGTCGAGGGGAACACTGAAGCTTTCTTT. Protein sequence: CASSYSVEGNTEAFF.